A selection of T cell receptor beta chains follows, all from one sample in a study of T cells in Graves' hyperthyroidism and ophthalmopathy. TCRdb used MiXCR to reprocess the multiplex PCR reads, holding one entry per CDR3 protein. The sample has approximately 400,000 distinct CDR3 sequences; 20% to 30% are singletons. The sample comprised blood. The receptors come from a man aged 50 or older with Graves' hyperthyroidism. Both conserved end residues are part of each CDR3. D genes are given only for firm matches. The listing skips clone size in some rows; elsewhere it reads once, few, many or a size class.

.	TRBJ1-2	few	TRBV7-9	CASSQTDGGGYTF	TGTGCCAGCAGCCAAACAGACGGCGGGGGCTACACCTTC
TRBD2	TRBJ2-5	many	TRBV28	CASSPAAGGAETQYF	TGTGCCAGCAGTCCCGCAGCGGGAGGGGCGGAGACCCAGTACTTC
.	TRBJ2-1	many	TRBV3-1	CASSQGSQSYNEQFF	TGTGCCAGCAGCCAGGGCTCGCAATCCTACAATGAGCAGTTCTTC
.	TRBJ1-6	.	TRBV12-3/TRBV12-4	CASSSSGMHSPLHF	TGTGCCAGCAGTTCCTCCGGGATGCATTCACCCCTCCACTTT
.	TRBJ2-7	many	TRBV30	CAWRFMSDEQYF	TGTGCCTGGAGGTTCATGTCCGACGAGCAGTACTTC
.	TRBJ1-1	few	TRBV11-3	CASSFGVRAETAFF	TGTGCCAGCAGCTTTGGGGTTCGGGCAGAAACGGCTTTCTTT
TRBD2	TRBJ2-1	few	TRBV19	CASSMVREGRNEQFF	TGTGCCAGTAGTATGGTCCGGGAGGGTCGGAATGAGCAGTTCTTC
TRBD2	TRBJ2-3	once	TRBV7-2	CASSYSGSGTDTQYF	TGTGCCAGCAGCTATAGCGGGAGTGGTACAGATACGCAGTATTTT
TRBD2	TRBJ2-5	.	TRBV11-3	CASSLKAGEGTQYF	TGTGCCAGCAGCTTGAAAGCGGGAGAGGGGACCCAGTACTTC
TRBD1	TRBJ2-5	few	TRBV27	CASSAYGDRRETQYF	TGTGCCAGCAGTGCCTACGGGGACAGACGAGAGACCCAGTACTTC
.	TRBJ1-1	.	TRBV24-1	CATSDLLSQGAFF	TGTGCCACCAGTGATTTGCTGTCTCAAGGAGCTTTCTTT
.	TRBJ2-5	many	TRBV20-1	CSARVGSSETQYF	TGCAGTGCTAGAGTTGGGTCTTCGGAGACCCAGTACTTC
TRBD2	TRBJ2-1	.	TRBV6-2/TRBV6-3	CASSYVTGTSENEQFF	TGTGCCAGCAGTTACGTCACCGGGACTAGCGAAAATGAGCAGTTCTTC
.	TRBJ2-7	.	TRBV28	CASSQSFREQYF	TGTGCCAGCAGTCAGAGTTTCAGGGAGCAGTACTTC
.	TRBJ2-1	many	TRBV12-3/TRBV12-4	CASSLGGSDNEQFF	TGTGCCAGCAGTTTAGGCGGGTCCGACAATGAGCAGTTCTTC
TRBD2	TRBJ2-3	.	TRBV6-1	CASSTGTSGRTDTQYF	TGTGCCAGCAGTACCGGGACTAGCGGGAGAACAGATACGCAGTATTTT
TRBD1	TRBJ1-2	few	TRBV9	CASSVDGRDSYGYTF	TGTGCCAGCAGCGTAGATGGCCGGGACAGCTATGGCTACACCTTC
.	TRBJ2-7	.	TRBV3-1	CASSQARVYEQYF	TGTGCCAGCAGCCAAGCTAGGGTGTACGAGCAGTACTTC
.	TRBJ1-5	.	TRBV2	CASIKTGAGPQHF	TGTGCCAGCATTAAGACAGGCGCTGGGCCCCAGCATTTT
.	TRBJ1-5	few	TRBV6-1	CASSYGVGNQPQHF	TGTGCCAGCAGTTATGGGGTGGGCAATCAGCCCCAGCATTTT
.	TRBJ1-3	few	TRBV28	CASSLNEGGGNTIYF	TGTGCCAGCAGCCTAAATGAAGGGGGTGGAAACACCATATATTTT
.	TRBJ2-5	.	TRBV20-1	CSATVGGSETQYF	TGCAGTGCTACGGTCGGGGGCTCAGAGACCCAGTACTTC
.	TRBJ2-1	few	TRBV6-5	CASSYSVAYNEQFF	TGTGCCAGCAGTTACTCGGTGGCATACAATGAGCAGTTCTTC
TRBD1	TRBJ1-2	.	TRBV13	CASSLGTGTGGNYGYTF	TGTGCCAGCAGCTTAGGCACCGGGACAGGGGGTAACTATGGCTACACCTTC
.	TRBJ2-3	.	TRBV20-1	CSARDMGTDTQYF	TGCAGTGCTAGAGATATGGGCACAGATACGCAGTATTTT
.	TRBJ1-1	.	TRBV5-1	CASSGGGQPEAFF	TGCGCCAGCAGCGGCGGGGGTCAGCCTGAAGCTTTCTTT
.	TRBJ2-2	once	TRBV5-4	CASSVQSTGELFF	TGTGCCAGCAGCGTACAGTCAACCGGGGAGCTGTTTTTT
.	TRBJ2-7	many	TRBV7-3	CASSLTTEGEQYF	TGTGCCAGCAGCTTAACGACAGAGGGCGAGCAGTACTTC
.	TRBJ2-5	many	TRBV5-1	CASKAWETQYF	TGCGCCAGCAAGGCGTGGGAGACCCAGTACTTC
.	TRBJ2-1	.	TRBV5-1	CARRQGRGLAVPGEQFF	TGCGCCAGAAGACAGGGTAGGGGTCTAGCGGTCCCTGGTGAGCAGTTCTTC
.	TRBJ2-1	.	TRBV10-3	CAIKGQASYNEQFF	TGTGCCATCAAAGGGCAGGCCTCCTACAATGAGCAGTTCTTC
TRBD1	TRBJ2-7	.	TRBV5-6	CASSTRTGRYEQYF	TGTGCCAGCAGCACCCGGACAGGGAGGTACGAGCAGTACTTC
.	TRBJ2-7	few	TRBV20-1	CSARDFLGGTSYEQYF	TGCAGTGCTAGGGACTTTTTGGGCGGGACGTCCTACGAGCAGTACTTC